This T cell receptor beta chain is from a study of T cells in localized non-small cell lung cancer. General study results and limits: Elevated blood T cell density was associated with longer overall survival.

Sequencing used immunoSEQ multiplex PCR; TCRdb keeps in-frame clones, though not all of them. The table shows approximately 24,000 clones, with roughly nine tenths occurring only once. The V segment lost 0 bases and the J segment 4 bases; nucleotides outside the gene matches: 6. Germline CDR1 SGHRS, CDR2 YFSETQ. CDR3 length: 16 residues. Details on this clone: Its specificity is unknown.

The gene calls are TRBV5-1 and TRBJ2-5, with 10 bases that match TRBD2. This clonotype was obtained from a man aged 40 to 69 with stage I squamous cell lung carcinoma. The sequencing here drew on peripheral blood, taken before any cancer treatment. DNA for the CDR3: TGCGCCAGCAGCTTGGTGAGCGGGGGGGCCATAGAGACCCAGTACTTC. Amino acid sequence: CASSLVSGGAIETQYF.